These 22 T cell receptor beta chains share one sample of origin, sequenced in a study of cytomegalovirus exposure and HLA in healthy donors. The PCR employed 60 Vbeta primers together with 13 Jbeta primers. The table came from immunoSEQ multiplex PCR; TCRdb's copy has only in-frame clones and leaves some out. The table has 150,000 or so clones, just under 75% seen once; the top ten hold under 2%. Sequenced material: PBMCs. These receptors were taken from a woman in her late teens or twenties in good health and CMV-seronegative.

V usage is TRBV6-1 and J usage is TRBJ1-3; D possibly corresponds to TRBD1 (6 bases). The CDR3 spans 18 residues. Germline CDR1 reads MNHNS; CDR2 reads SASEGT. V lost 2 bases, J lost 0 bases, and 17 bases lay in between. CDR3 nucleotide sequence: TGTGCCAGCAGTGAATTTTTGAGGACAGACTACTCTGGAAACACCATATATTTT. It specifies CASSEFLRTDYSGNTIYF.

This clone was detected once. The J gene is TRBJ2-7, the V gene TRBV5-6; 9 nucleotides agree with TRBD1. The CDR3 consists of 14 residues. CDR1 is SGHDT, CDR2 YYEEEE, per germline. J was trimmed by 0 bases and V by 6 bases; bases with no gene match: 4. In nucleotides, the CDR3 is TGTGCCAGCAACGTGGGACAGGGCTCCTACGAGCAGTACTTC. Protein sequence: CASNVGQGSYEQYF. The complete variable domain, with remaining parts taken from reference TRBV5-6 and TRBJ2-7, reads DAGVTQSPTHLIKTRGQQVTLRCSPKSGHDTVSWYQQALGQGPQFIFQYYEEEERQRGNFPDRFSGHQFPNYSSELNVNALLLGDSALYLCASNVGQGSYEQYFGPGTRLTVT.

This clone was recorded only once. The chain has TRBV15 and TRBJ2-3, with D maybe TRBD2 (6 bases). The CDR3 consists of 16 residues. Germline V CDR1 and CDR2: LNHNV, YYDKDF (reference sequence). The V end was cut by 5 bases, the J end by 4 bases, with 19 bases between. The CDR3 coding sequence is TGTGCCACCAGCCCTCGTCGGGAGAGGATAGCAGATACGCAGTATTTT. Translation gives CATSPRRERIADTQYF.

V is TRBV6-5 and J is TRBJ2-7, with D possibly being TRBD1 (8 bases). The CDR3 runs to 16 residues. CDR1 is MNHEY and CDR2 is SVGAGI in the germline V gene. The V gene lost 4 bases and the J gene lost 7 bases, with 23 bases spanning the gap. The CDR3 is CASSSPDRDYRGEQYF. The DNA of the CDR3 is TGTGCCAGCAGTTCCCCGGACAGGGACTACAGAGGGGAGCAGTACTTC.

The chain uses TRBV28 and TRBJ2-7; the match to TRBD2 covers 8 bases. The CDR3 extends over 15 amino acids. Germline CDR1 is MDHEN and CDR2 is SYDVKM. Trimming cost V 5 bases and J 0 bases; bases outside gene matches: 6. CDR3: CASSKPGLVSYEQYV. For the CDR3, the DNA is TGTGCCAGCAGTAAACCGGGACTAGTCTCCTACGAGCAGTACGTC.

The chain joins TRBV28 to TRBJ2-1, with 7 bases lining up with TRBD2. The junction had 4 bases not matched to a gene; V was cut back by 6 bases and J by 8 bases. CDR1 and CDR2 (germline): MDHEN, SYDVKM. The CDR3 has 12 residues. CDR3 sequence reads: CASSVGGDEQFF. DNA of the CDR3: TGTGCCAGCAGCGTGGGGGGGGATGAGCAGTTCTTC.

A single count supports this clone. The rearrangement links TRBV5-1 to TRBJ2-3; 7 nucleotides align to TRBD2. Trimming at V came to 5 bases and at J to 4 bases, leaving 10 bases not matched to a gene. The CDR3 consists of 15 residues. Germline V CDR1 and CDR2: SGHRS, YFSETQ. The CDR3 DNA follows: TGCGCCAGCAGTGAGCGGGATCCCGGACCAGATACGCAGTATTTT. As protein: CASSERDPGPDTQYF.

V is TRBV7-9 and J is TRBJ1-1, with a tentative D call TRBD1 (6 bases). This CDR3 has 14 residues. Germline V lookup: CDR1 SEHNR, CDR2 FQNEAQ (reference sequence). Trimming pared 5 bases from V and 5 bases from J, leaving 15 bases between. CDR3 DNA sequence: TGTGCCAGCAGCGGCCCACAGGGTCGGACTGAAGCTTTCTTT. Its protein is CASSGPQGRTEAFF.

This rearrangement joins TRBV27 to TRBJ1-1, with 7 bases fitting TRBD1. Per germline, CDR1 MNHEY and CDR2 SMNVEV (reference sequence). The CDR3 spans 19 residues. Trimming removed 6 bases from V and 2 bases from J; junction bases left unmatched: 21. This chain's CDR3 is CASSRRIRSDRATNTEAFF. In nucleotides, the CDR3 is TGTGCCAGCAGCCGACGTATCAGAAGCGACAGGGCCACAAACACTGAAGCTTTCTTT.

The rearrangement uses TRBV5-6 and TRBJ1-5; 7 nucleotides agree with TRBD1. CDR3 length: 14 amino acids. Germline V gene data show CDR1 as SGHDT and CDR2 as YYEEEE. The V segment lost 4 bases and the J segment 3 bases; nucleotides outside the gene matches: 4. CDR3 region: CASSRGTDNQPQHF. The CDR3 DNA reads TGTGCCAGCAGCCGCGGGACAGACAATCAGCCCCAGCATTTT.

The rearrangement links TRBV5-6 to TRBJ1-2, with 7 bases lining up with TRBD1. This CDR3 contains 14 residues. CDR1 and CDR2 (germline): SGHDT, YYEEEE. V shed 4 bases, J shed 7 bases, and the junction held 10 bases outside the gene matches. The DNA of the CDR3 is TGTGCCAGCAGCCCCGACAGGGTAGTCGGTGGCTACACCTTC. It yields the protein CASSPDRVVGGYTF.

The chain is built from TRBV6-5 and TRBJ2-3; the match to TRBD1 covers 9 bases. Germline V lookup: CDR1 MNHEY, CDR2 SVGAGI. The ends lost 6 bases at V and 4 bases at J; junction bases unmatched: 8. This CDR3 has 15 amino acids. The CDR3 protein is CASSPWTGAPDTQYF. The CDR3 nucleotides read TGTGCCAGCAGCCCTTGGACAGGGGCCCCAGATACGCAGTATTTT.

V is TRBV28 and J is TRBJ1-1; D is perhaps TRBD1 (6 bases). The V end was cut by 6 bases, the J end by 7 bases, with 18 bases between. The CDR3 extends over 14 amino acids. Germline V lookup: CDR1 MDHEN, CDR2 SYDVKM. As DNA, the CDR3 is TGTGCCAGCAGCCTAATGGGGGGGCTGGGTGAAGCTTTCTTT. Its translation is CASSLMGGLGEAFF.

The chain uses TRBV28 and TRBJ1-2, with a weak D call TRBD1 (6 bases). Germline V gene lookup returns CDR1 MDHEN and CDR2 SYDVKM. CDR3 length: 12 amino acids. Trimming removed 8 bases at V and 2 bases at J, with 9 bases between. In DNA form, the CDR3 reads TGTGCCAGCTACGGGACAAACTATGGCTACACCTTC. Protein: CASYGTNYGYTF.

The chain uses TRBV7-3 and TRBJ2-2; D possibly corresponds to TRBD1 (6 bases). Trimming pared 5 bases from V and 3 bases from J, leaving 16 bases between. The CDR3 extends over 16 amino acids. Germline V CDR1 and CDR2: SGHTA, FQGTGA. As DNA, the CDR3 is TGTGCCAGCAGCGCAACAGGGAGTTCGGACACCGGGGAGCTGTTTTTT. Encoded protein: CASSATGSSDTGELFF.

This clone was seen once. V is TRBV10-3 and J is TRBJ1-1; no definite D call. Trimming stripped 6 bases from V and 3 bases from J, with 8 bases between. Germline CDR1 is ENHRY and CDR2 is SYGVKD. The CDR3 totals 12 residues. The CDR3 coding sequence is TGTGCCATCAGGAAGGAGGACACTGAAGCTTTCTTT. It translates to CAIRKEDTEAFF.

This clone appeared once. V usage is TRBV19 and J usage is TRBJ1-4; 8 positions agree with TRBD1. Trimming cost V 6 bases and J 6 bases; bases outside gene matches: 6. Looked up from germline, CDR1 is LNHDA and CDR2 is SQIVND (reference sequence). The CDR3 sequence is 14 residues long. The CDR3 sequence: CASSRRGLDEKLFF. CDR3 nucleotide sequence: TGTGCCAGTAGCCGCAGGGGGCTTGATGAAAAACTGTTTTTT. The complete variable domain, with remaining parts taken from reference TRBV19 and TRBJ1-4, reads DGGITQSPKYLFRKEGQNVTLSCEQNLNHDAMYWYRQDPGQGLRLIYYSQIVNDFQKGDIAEGYSVSREKKESFPLTVTSAQKNPTAFYLCASSRRGLDEKLFFGSGTQLSVL.

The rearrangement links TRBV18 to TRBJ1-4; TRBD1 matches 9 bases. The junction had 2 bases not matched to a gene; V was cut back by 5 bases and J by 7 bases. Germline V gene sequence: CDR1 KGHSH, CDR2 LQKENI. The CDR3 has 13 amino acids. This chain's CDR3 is CASSSDRGEKLFF. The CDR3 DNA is TGTGCCAGCTCATCGGACAGGGGTGAAAAACTGTTTTTT.

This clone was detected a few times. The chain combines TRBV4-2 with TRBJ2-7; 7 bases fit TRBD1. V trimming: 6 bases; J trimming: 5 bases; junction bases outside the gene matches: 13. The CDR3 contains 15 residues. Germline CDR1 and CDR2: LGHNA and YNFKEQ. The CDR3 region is CASRPTGDASHEQYF. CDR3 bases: TGTGCCAGCAGGCCAACAGGGGATGCGTCGCACGAGCAGTACTTC.

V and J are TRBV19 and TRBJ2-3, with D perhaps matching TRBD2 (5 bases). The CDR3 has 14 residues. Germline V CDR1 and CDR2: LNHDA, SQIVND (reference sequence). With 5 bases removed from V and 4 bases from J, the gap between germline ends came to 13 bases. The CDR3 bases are TGTGCCAGTAGTCCCGGGATAGCGTCAGATACGCAGTATTTT. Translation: CASSPGIASDTQYF.

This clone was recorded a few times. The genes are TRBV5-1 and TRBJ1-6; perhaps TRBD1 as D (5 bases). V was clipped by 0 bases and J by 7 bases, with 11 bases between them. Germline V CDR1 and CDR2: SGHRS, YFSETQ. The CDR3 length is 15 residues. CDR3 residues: CASSLETGANSPLHF. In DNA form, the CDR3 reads TGCGCCAGCAGCTTGGAAACAGGAGCCAATTCACCCCTCCACTTT.

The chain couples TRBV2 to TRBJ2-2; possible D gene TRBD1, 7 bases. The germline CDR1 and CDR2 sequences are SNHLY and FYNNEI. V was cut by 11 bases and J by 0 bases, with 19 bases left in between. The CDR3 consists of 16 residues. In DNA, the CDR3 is TGTGCCTTTTTAGATCAGGGGGGCGCGAACACCGGGGAGCTGTTTTTT. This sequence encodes CAFLDQGGANTGELFF.